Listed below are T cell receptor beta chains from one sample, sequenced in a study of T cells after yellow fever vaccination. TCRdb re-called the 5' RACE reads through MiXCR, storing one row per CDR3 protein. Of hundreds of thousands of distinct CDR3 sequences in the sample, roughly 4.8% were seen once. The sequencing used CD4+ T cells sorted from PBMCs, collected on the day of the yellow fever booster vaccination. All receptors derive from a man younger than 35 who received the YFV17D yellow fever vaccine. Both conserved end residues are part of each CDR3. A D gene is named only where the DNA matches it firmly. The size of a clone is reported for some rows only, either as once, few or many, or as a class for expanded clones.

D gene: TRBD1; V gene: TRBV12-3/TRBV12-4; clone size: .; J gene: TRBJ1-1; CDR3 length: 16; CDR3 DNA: TGTGCCAGCAGTCCCGGCTCGGACAGGTTGAACACTGAAGCTTTCTTT; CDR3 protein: CASSPGSDRLNTEAFF
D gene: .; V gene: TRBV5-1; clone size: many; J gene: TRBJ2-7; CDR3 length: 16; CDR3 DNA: TGCGCCAGCAGCTCCAAGACAGCCGCCATAACCTACGAGCAGTACTTC; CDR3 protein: CASSSKTAAITYEQYF
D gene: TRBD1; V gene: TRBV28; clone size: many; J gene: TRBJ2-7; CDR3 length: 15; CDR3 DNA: TGTGCCAGCAGCCCTGGGACAGCCTCATCCTACGAGCAGTACTTC; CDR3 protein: CASSPGTASSYEQYF
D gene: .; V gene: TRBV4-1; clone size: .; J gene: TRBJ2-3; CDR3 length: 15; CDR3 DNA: TGCGCCAGAAGCCAAGATCGACTACTCACAGATACGCAGTATTTT; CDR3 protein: CARSQDRLLTDTQYF
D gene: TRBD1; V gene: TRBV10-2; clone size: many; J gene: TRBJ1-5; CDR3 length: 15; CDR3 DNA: TGCGCCAGCAGTGACGTCCAGGGGGGAGGGGAGCCCCAGCATTTT; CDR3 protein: CASSDVQGGGEPQHF
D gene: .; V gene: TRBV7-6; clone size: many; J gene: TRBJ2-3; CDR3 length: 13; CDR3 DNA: TGTGCCAGCAGCGGGCGGGCACCAGATACGCAGTATTTT; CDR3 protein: CASSGRAPDTQYF
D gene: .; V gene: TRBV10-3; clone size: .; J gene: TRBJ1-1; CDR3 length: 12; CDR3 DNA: TGTGCCATCAGGGGGGAAAACACTGAAGCTTTCTTT; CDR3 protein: CAIRGENTEAFF
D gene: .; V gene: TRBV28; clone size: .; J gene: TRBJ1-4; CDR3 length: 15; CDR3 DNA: TGTGCCAGCAGTTTAGACAGGCCAACTAATGAACAACTGTTTTTT; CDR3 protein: CASSLDRPTNEQLFF
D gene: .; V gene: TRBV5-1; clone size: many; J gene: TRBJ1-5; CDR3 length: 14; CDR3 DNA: TGCGCCAGCAGCTTGGGCGGGGGGGAACAGCCCCAGCATTTT; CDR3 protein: CASSLGGGEQPQHF
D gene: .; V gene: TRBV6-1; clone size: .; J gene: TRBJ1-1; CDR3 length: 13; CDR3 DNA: TGTGCCAGCAGTGACAGGGGTAATGCTGAAGCTTTCTTT; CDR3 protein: CASSDRGNAEAFF
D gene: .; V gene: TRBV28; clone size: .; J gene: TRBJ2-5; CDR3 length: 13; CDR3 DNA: TGTGCCAGCAGTTACGGGCCCCAAGAGACCCAGTACTTC; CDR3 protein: CASSYGPQETQYF
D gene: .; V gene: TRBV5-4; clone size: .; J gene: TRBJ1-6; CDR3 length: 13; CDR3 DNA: TGTGCCAGCAGCGCTACATTTAATTCACCCCTCCACTTT; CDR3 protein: CASSATFNSPLHF
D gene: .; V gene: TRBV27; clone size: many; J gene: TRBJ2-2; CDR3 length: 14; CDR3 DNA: TGTGCCAGCAGTTTTACCGGGAACACCGGGGAGCTGTTTTTT; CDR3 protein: CASSFTGNTGELFF
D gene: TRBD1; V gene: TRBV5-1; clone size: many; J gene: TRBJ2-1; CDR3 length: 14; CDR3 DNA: TGCGCCAGCAGCATAGCGGACAGGGTTAATGAGCAGTTCTTC; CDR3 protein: CASSIADRVNEQFF
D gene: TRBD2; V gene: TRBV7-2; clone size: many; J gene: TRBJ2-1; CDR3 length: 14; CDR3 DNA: TGTGCCAGCAGACTAGCGGGGGGTAAGGATGAGCAGTTCTTC; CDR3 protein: CASRLAGGKDEQFF
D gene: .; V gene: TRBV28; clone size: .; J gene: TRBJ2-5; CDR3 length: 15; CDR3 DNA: TGTGCCAGCAGCCCCCCCGCAGGGAGTATGGAGACCCAGTACTTC; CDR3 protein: CASSPPAGSMETQYF
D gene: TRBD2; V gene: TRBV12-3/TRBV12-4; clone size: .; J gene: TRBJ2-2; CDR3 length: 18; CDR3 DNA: TGTGCCAGCAGTTTGTGGCTAGCGGGGGCCACGAACACCGGGGAGCTGTTTTTT; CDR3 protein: CASSLWLAGATNTGELFF
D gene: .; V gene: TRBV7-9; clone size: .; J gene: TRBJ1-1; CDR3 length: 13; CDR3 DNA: TGTGCCAGCAGCTTGGACTTTACCCTTGAAGCTTTCTTT; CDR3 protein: CASSLDFTLEAFF
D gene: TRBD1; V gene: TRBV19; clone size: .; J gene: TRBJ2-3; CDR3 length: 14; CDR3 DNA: TGTGCCAGTAGCCACGGACAGGGAACAGATACGCAGTATTTT; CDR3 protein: CASSHGQGTDTQYF
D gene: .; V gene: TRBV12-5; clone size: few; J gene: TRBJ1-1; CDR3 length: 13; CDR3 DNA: TGTGCTAGTGGACCTGAAGGGGACACTGAAGCTTTCTTT; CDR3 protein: CASGPEGDTEAFF
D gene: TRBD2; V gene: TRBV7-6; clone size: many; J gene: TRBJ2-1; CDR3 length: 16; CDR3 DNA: TGTGCCAGCAGCCGCGAGGGCGGGGGGGCCACAAATGAGCAGTTCTTC; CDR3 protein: CASSREGGGATNEQFF
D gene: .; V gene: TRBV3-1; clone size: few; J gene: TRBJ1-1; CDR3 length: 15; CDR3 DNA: TGTGCCAGCAGCCATGCAGGGGCGAACGCCCCTGAAGCTTTCTTT; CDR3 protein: CASSHAGANAPEAFF
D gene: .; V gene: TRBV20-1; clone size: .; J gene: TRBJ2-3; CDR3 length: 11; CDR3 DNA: TGCAGTGCTGAGGTTACGGGTACGCAGTATTTT; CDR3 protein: CSAEVTGTQYF
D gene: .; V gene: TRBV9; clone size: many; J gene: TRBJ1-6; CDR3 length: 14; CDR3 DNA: TGTGCCAGCAGCGTAGACCCCAGAAATTCACCCCTCCACTTT; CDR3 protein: CASSVDPRNSPLHF
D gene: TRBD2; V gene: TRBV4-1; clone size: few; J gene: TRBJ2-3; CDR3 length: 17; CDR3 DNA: TGCGCCAGCAGCCAAGCCCTTAGCGGGGGAGGGGGAGATACGCAGTATTTT; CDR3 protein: CASSQALSGGGGDTQYF
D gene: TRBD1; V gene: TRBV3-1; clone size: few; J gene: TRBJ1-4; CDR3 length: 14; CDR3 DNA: TGTGCCAGCAGCCAACGGGACAGGGGTGAAAAACTGTTTTTT; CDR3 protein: CASSQRDRGEKLFF
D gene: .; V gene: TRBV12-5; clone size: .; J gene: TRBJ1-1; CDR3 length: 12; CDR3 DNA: TGTGCTAGTGGTTTAGAACAGACTGAAGCTTTCTTT; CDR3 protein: CASGLEQTEAFF
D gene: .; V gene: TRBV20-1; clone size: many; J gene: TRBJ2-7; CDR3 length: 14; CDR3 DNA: TGCAGTGCTAACCCCGCGAAGGTCCCCTACGAGCAGTACTTC; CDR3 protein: CSANPAKVPYEQYF